This T cell receptor (beta chain) emerged from a study of blood T cell repertoires in COVID-19. Across the whole study: COVID-19 samples, acute and convalescent, were from the United States, Italy and Spain. Sample material is recorded as cDNA or gDNA derived from T cells, B-cell-depleted T cells, or PBMCs.

V lost 6 bases, J lost 1 base, and 9 bases lay in between. CDR3 length: 13 residues. In germline, CDR1 is MNHEY, CDR2 SVGAGI. As handled by the study authors: Estimates of nucleated cell counts were drawn from the amplification of reference gene primers. The table came from immunoSEQ multiplex PCR; TCRdb's copy has only in-frame clones and leaves some out. V, J and clone size are those of that table, while D and trimming were read from the DNA. The sample yields more than 150,000 clones, 70% to 90% seen once. This chain connects TRBV6-5 to TRBJ1-1; D gene unclear. The receptor was isolated from a man in his fifties or sixties with acute or convalescent COVID-19. Source material: peripheral blood. CDR3 bases: TGTGCCAGCAGAACAACAGCGAACACTGAAGCTTTCTTT. Its protein product is CASRTTANTEAFF.